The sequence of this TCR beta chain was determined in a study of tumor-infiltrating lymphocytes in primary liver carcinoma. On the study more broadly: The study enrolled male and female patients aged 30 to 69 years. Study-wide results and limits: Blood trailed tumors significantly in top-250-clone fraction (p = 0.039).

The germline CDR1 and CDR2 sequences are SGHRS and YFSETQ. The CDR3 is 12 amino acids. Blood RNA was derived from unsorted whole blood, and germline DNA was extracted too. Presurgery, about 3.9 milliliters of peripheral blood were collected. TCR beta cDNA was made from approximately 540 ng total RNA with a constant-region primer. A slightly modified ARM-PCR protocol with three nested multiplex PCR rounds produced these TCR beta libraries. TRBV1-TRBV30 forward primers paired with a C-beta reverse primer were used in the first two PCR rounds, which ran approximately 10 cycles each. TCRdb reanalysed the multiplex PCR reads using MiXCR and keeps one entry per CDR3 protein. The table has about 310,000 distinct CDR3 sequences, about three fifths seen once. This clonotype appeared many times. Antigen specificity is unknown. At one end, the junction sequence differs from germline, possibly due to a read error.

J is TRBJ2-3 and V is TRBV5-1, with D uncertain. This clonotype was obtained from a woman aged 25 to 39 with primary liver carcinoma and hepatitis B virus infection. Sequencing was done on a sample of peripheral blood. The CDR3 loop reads CASSLYTDTQYF. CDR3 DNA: TGTGCCAGCAGTTTATATACAGATACGCAGTATTTT.